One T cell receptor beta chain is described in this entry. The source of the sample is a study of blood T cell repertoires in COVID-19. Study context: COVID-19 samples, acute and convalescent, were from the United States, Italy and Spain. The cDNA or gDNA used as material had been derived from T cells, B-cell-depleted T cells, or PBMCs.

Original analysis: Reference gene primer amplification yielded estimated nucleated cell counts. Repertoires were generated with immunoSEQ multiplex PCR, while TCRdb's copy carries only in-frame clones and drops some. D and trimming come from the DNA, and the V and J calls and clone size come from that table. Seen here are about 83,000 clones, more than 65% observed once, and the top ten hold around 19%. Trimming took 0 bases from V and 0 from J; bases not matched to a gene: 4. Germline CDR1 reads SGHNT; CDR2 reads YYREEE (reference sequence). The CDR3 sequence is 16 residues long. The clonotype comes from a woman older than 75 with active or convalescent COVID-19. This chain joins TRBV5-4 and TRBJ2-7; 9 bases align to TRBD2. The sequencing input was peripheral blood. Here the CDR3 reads CASSLGGSGGSYEQYF. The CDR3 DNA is TGTGCCAGCAGCTTGGGGGGTAGCGGGGGCTCCTACGAGCAGTACTTC. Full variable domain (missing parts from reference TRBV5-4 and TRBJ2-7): ETGVTQSPTHLIKTRGQQVTLRCSSQSGHNTVSWYQQALGQGPQFIFQYYREEENGRGNFPPRFSGLQFPNYSSELNVNALELDDSALYLCASSLGGSGGSYEQYFGPGTRLTVT.